The source of this T cell receptor (beta chain) is a study of response to subunit inactivated influenza vaccine. TCRdb fed the RT-PCR reads into MiXCR, producing one record per CDR3 protein. The table has around 480,000 distinct CDR3 sequences, roughly 9.7% seen once. There are 14 residues in the CDR3. The V end was cut by 0 bases, the J end by 4 bases, with 7 bases between. Per the germline V gene, CDR1 is LGHDT and CDR2 is YNNKEL (reference sequence). This clonotype was observed a few times. This rearrangement joins TRBV3-1 to TRBJ2-1; the D is unclear. The sequences come from PBMCs from blood, collected roughly 48 days after vaccination. The sequence derives from a man aged 50-59 years who received an inactivated influenza vaccine. The DNA of the CDR3 is TGTGCCAGCAGCCAAGATTGGCCTTACAATGAGCAGTTCTTC. Translation: CASSQDWPYNEQFF.